A single T cell receptor (beta chain) is shown here with its context. Its specificity is not known. The V and J ends lost 3 bases and 7 bases respectively, with 13 bases between them. CDR1 and CDR2 from the germline V gene are SGHRS and YFSETQ. This CDR3 contains 13 residues. The sample is drawn from a study of cytomegalovirus exposure and HLA in healthy donors. Study results and limitations: Among CMV-associated TCR beta chains, most appeared HLA-restricted in a later analysis.

PCR was performed using 60 Vbeta and 13 Jbeta primers. The data were produced by immunoSEQ multiplex PCR, yet TCRdb's version contains in-frame clones alone and is incomplete. This sample's table has roughly 43,000 clones. The sequenced material came from PBMCs. The clonotype was recovered from a woman in her 40s in good health and CMV-seronegative. The J gene is TRBJ1-1, the V gene TRBV5-1; possible D gene TRBD1, 5 bases. The CDR3 nucleotides read TGCGCCAGCAGCTGGGGCATGTATAGTGAAGCTTTCTTT. Its protein is CASSWGMYSEAFF.